This T cell receptor (beta chain) was sequenced during a study of T-cell memory formation after mild COVID-19. This clonotype was seen a few times. Via MiXCR, TCRdb re-called the 5' RACE reads, giving one row per CDR3 protein. The repertoire holds about 360,000 distinct CDR3 sequences, with around 15% as singletons. The CDR3 is made up of 15 amino acids. Trimming pared 6 bases from V and 2 bases from J, leaving 16 bases between. Germline V gene data show CDR1 as MNHEY and CDR2 as SVGEGT. This sequence was found in a man aged 18-30 years who had mild COVID-19 (a few samples of this study predate the infection). Cell type and time point are not known. The chain carries TRBV6-2 or TRBV6-3 and TRBJ2-5, with D unresolved. Sample: PBMCs or a T cell subset sorted from them (not recorded which). Here the CDR3 reads CASRFWTVTQETQYF. Here the CDR3 DNA reads TGTGCCAGCAGATTTTGGACGGTTACTCAAGAGACCCAGTACTTC.